The T cell receptor (beta chain) under discussion was sequenced for a study of radiotherapy plus CTLA-4 blockade in lung cancer. TCRdb's copy holds only in-frame clones and misses some; the assay was immunoSEQ multiplex PCR. The sample yields about 93,000 clones, 85% to 90% seen once. Focal radiation plus CTLA-4 blockade with ipilimumab was administered to patients who had chemo-refractory metastatic non-small-cell lung cancer. The CDR3 sequence is 16 residues long. The germline gives CDR1 SGHNT, CDR2 YYREEE (reference sequence). Trimming took off 0 bases at V and 0 bases at J, with 9 bases between the two ends. General study results and limits: Tumor-origin TCR clones grew in blood after radiotherapy plus ipilimumab.

On this clone: Its specificity is not known.

The sample here was peripheral blood, taken from a patient treated with radiotherapy plus ipilimumab. This receptor was obtained from a human donor with non-small cell lung cancer that progressed on radiotherapy plus ipilimumab. This chain joins TRBV5-4 and TRBJ2-2; unclear D gene. CDR3 loop: CASSLGRNANTGELFF. The CDR3 coding sequence is TGTGCCAGCAGCTTGGGACGGAATGCGAACACCGGGGAGCTGTTTTTT.